Following are 13 T cell receptor beta chains from one sample sequenced in a study of OX40 agonist ivuxolimab in advanced cancers. TCRdb's copy holds only in-frame clones and misses some; the assay was immunoSEQ multiplex PCR. Of tens of thousands of clones detected, roughly 82% appear once; the ten largest clones hold 5% to 6.5%. Sequencing was performed on CD4+ or CD8+ T cells sorted from blood, taken in a trial of the OX40 agonist ivuxolimab. The receptors shown here come from an adult with an advanced solid tumor such as melanoma, head and neck, liver or kidney cancer.

This clone appeared a few times. The V gene is TRBV5-1, the J gene TRBJ1-1; D might be TRBD1 (5 bases). The germline CDR1 and CDR2 sequences are SGHRS and YFSETQ. CDR3 length: 15 residues. V was pared by 1 base and J by 1 base, with 11 bases between. CDR3 sequence reads: CASSLTPTENTEAFF. CDR3 DNA sequence: TGCGCCAGCAGCTTGACGCCGACAGAGAACACTGAAGCTTTCTTT. Full variable domain (remainder filled in from reference TRBV5-1 and TRBJ1-1): KAGVTQTPRYLIKTRGQQVTLSCSPISGHRSVSWYQQTPGQGLQFLFEYFSETQRNKGNFPGRFSGRQFSNSRSEMNVSTLELGDSALYLCASSLTPTENTEAFFGQGTRLTVV.

This clone has just one count. Other DNA sequences in the same sample also yield this CDR3. The gene calls are TRBV6-5 and TRBJ1-2, with 11 bases identical to TRBD1. The V gene end was trimmed by 2 bases and the J gene end by 4 bases; junction bases not matched to a gene: 6. This CDR3 is 16 amino acids long. Germline V gene lookup returns CDR1 MNHEY and CDR2 SVGAGI. The CDR3 coding sequence is TGTGCCAGCAGTTACCTAAGGACAGGGGGCGGCTATGGCTACACCTTC. Residues: CASSYLRTGGGYGYTF.

This clone was seen just once. V usage is TRBV5-4 and J usage is TRBJ2-2; 8 nucleotides line up with TRBD1. Germline assignment: CDR1 SGHNT and CDR2 YYREEE (reference sequence). CDR3 length: 14 residues. Trimming at V came to 4 bases and at J to 6 bases, leaving 5 bases not matched to a gene. As DNA, the CDR3 is TGTGCCAGCAGCATGGACAGGGTGGCCGGGGAGCTGTTTTTT. This sequence encodes CASSMDRVAGELFF.

This clone was seen just once. J is TRBJ1-1 and V is TRBV6-5; the D gene is possibly TRBD1 (6 bases). This CDR3 spans 16 amino acids. With 0 bases removed from V and 3 bases from J, the gap between germline ends came to 14 bases. Germline V CDR1 and CDR2: MNHEY, SVGAGI. The CDR3 DNA is TGTGCCAGCAGTTACTCGGGGTACAGGGCACACACTGAAGCTTTCTTT. This gives the protein CASSYSGYRAHTEAFF.

The rearrangement uses TRBV29-1 and TRBJ2-1; 12 bases agree with TRBD2. V shed 1 base, J shed 7 bases, and the junction held 8 bases outside the gene matches. The germline V gene has CDR1 SQVTM and CDR2 ANQGSEA. The CDR3 is 16 amino acids. CDR3 sequence: CSVEGLAGGPRNEQFF. CDR3 coding DNA: TGCAGCGTTGAAGGCCTAGCGGGGGGGCCGCGTAATGAGCAGTTCTTC.

The table lists this clone with a count of one. The rearrangement links TRBV7-9 to TRBJ2-7; 9 bases line up with TRBD2. The trim removed 5 bases at V and 2 bases at J, leaving 4 bases unmatched. Germline loops: CDR1 SEHNR, CDR2 FQNEAQ (reference sequence). The CDR3 runs 14 residues. The CDR3 sequence is CASSRAGGPYEQYF. Here the CDR3 DNA reads TGTGCCAGCAGCCGAGCGGGAGGCCCCTACGAGCAGTACTTC.

This chain joins TRBV6-1 and TRBJ1-5; the D gene is possibly TRBD1 (6 bases). Trimming took 4 bases from V and 0 from J, leaving 10 bases between them. Germline V lookup: CDR1 MNHNS, CDR2 SASEGT. This CDR3 region has 15 residues. CDR3 loop: CASSVGGYSNQPQHF. In DNA, the CDR3 is TGTGCCAGCAGTGTAGGGGGGTATAGCAATCAGCCCCAGCATTTT.

The CDR3 here is CASSPSGGAYTEAFF. DNA of the CDR3: TGTGCCAGCAGCCCCTCGGGGGGGGCGTACACTGAAGCTTTCTTT. The rearrangement links TRBV5-5 to TRBJ1-1; the D gene is possibly TRBD1 (6 bases). Germline loops: CDR1 SGHKS, CDR2 YYEKEE (reference sequence). This CDR3 is built from 15 residues. V was shortened by 4 bases and J by 3 bases, with 16 bases between the two germline ends.

This clone showed up just a few times. The chain employs TRBV7-2 and TRBJ2-3; D call uncertain. Germline CDR1 is SGHTA and CDR2 is FQGNSA. Trimming shortened V by 0 bases and J by 2 bases, and 3 bases separated the two germline ends. The CDR3 has 13 amino acids. The CDR3 bases are TGTGCCAGCAGCTTAGCGACCACAGATACGCAGTATTTT. The encoded protein is CASSLATTDTQYF.

This chain joins TRBV5-1 and TRBJ2-5; TRBD2 might be the D (6 bases). CDR1 and CDR2 from the germline V gene are SGHRS and YFSETQ. The CDR3 has 14 residues. The V end lost 2 bases, the J end lost 3 bases, and 11 bases lay between the germline ends. CDR3 residues: CASSFQTREETQYF. The CDR3 coding sequence is TGCGCCAGCAGCTTTCAGACTAGAGAAGAGACCCAGTACTTC. The complete variable domain, with remaining parts taken from reference TRBV5-1 and TRBJ2-5, reads KAGVTQTPRYLIKTRGQQVTLSCSPISGHRSVSWYQQTPGQGLQFLFEYFSETQRNKGNFPGRFSGRQFSNSRSEMNVSTLELGDSALYLCASSFQTREETQYFGPGTRLLVL.

V gene TRBV5-4 combines with J gene TRBJ1-4, with a tentative D call TRBD1 (5 bases). This CDR3 contains 15 residues. Germline assignment: CDR1 SGHNT and CDR2 YYREEE (reference sequence). V lost 4 bases and J 7 bases, leaving 17 bases between the germline ends. The CDR3 DNA is TGTGCCAGCAGCCAAGATCCGGGGACGGGTGAAAAACTGTTTTTT. Encoded protein: CASSQDPGTGEKLFF.

Comments on this clone: Other DNA sequences in this specimen translate into the identical CDR3. This rearrangement joins TRBV6-6 to TRBJ2-7; TRBD1 matches at 7 bases. V lost 6 bases and J lost 3; bases outside the gene matches: 5. CDR3 length: 13 residues. From germline, CDR1 is MNHNY and CDR2 SVGAGI (reference sequence). CDR3 DNA: TGTGCCAGCAGGCACAGGGACAGCTACGAGCAGTACTTC. Encoded protein: CASRHRDSYEQYF.

The chain joins TRBV29-1 to TRBJ1-1, with a tentative D call TRBD1 (5 bases). V was pared by 4 bases and J by 9 bases, with 12 bases between. The CDR3 is made up of 11 amino acids. Germline CDR1 SQVTM, CDR2 ANQGSEA. This chain's CDR3 is CSVVGAAQAFF. The DNA of the CDR3 is TGCAGCGTTGTTGGGGCCGCCCAAGCTTTCTTT.